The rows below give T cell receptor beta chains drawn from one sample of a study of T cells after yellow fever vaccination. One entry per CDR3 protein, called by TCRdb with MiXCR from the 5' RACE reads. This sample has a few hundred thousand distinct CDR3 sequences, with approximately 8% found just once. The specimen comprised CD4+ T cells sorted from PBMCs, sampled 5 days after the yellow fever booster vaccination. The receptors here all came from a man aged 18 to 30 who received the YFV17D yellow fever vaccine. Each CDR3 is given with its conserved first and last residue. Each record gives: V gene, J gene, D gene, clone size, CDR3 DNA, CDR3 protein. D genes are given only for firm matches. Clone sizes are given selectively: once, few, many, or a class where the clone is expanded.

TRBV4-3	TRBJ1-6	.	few	TGCGCCAGCAGCCAAGATTCTGGTAACTCACCCCTCCACTTT	CASSQDSGNSPLHF
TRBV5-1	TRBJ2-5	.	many	TGCGCCAGCAGCGCGAGCGGAGAAGAGACCCAGTACTTC	CASSASGEETQYF
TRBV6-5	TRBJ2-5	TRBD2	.	TGTGCCAGCAGTTCGGCTAGCGGGGGGATAATCTCGAAGCAAGAGACCCAGTACTTC	CASSSASGGIISKQETQYF
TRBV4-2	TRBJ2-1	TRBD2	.	TGTGCCAGCAGCCAAGGAGCGGGGGGAGCCGGTGAGCAGTTCTTC	CASSQGAGGAGEQFF
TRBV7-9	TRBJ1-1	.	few	TGTGCCAGCAGCCCTCGGTGGACTGAAGCTTTCTTT	CASSPRWTEAFF
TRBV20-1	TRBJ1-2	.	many	TGCAGTGCTAGAGGGGCAGACAGTACTTCCCAAGGGTATGGCTACACCTTC	CSARGADSTSQGYGYTF
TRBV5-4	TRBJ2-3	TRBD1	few	TGTGCCAGCAGCCGACAGGGGTCCAGCACAGATACGCAGTATTTT	CASSRQGSSTDTQYF
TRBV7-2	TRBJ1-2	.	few	TGTGCCAGCAGCCCAACAGGGAGAGACTATGGCTACACCTTC	CASSPTGRDYGYTF
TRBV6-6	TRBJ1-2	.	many	TGTGCCAGCAGTTACCCAGGGGAGTCAATCGGTGGCTACACCTTC	CASSYPGESIGGYTF
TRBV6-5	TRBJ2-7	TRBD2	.	TGTGCCAGCAGTTACGGTGGCGGGGGGGCCCGATTCTCCTACGAGCAGTACTTC	CASSYGGGGARFSYEQYF
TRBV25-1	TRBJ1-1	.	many	TGTGCCAGCAGTGACGGGTTCATTCTCGAAGCTTTCTTT	CASSDGFILEAFF
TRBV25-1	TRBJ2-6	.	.	TGTGCCAGCAGGGCCTCTGGGGCCAACGTCCTGACTTTC	CASRASGANVLTF
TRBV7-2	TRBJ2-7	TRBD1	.	TGTGCCAGCAGCTTTCAGGGACAGGGGGCTGGCGAGCAGTACTTC	CASSFQGQGAGEQYF
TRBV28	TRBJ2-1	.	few	TGTGCCAGCAGGAGGACTCAGAATGAGCAGTTCTTC	CASRRTQNEQFF
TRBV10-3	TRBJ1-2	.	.	TGTGCCATCAGTGAGGGGCTTGCACAGCCCTTGGGAGGCTACACCTTC	CAISEGLAQPLGGYTF
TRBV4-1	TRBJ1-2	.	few	TGCGCCAGCAGCCAAGGGGGCGCTAGGCGAGGCGCTAGCTATGGCTACACCTTC	CASSQGGARRGASYGYTF
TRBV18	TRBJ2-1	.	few	TGTGCCAGCTCACCATCACTAGAGGATCATGAGCAGTTCTTC	CASSPSLEDHEQFF
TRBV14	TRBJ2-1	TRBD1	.	TGTGCCAGCAGCCTTGGGACAGGGGGGGAGCAGTTCTTC	CASSLGTGGEQFF
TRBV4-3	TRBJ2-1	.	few	TGCGCCAGCAGCCAAGTGTCGACAGTTTCCTACAATGAGCAGTTCTTC	CASSQVSTVSYNEQFF
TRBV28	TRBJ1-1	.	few	TGTGCCAGCCCTGCCCCGGGCGTCCTGAACACTGAAGCTTTCTTT	CASPAPGVLNTEAFF
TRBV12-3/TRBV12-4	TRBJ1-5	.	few	TGTGCCAGCAGTTTAGCCCAGGGTGGCAATCAGCCCCAGCATTTT	CASSLAQGGNQPQHF
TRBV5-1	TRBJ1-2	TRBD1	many	TGCGCCAGCAGCCCTTACAGGGGGTATGGCTACACCTTC	CASSPYRGYGYTF
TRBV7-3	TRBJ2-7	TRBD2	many	TGTGCCAGCAGCTCCGGGACTAGCGGCCAAAGGTACTTC	CASSSGTSGQRYF
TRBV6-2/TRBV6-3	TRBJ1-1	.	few	TGTGCCACTCGTCGCACTGAAGCTTTCTTT	CATRRTEAFF
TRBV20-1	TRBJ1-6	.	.	TGCAGTGCTAGAGATTTTGAGGGGGGGCGCTCACCCCTCCACTTT	CSARDFEGGRSPLHF
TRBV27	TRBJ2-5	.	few	TGTGCCAGCAGAGGAGTAGCCGAGACCCAGTACTTC	CASRGVAETQYF
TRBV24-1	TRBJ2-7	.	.	TGTGCCACCAGTGACCCACTGGGGGGTCACTACGAGCAGTACTTC	CATSDPLGGHYEQYF
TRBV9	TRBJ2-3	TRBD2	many	TGTGCCAGCAGCGTAACCCTGGGGGGAGGGGCGCCTTATTACACAGATACGCAGTATTTT	CASSVTLGGGAPYYTDTQYF
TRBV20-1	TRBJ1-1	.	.	TGCAGTGCCAAAGAAGCCGAGAATGAGGCTTTCTTT	CSAKEAENEAFF
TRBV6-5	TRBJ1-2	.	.	TGTGCCAGCAGTTACAAGGAAACAGGGAGGGTGGGCTACACCTTC	CASSYKETGRVGYTF
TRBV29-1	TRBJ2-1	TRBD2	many	TGCAGCGCAGAAGGACTAGCGGGGAGGTACAATGAGCAGTTCTTC	CSAEGLAGRYNEQFF
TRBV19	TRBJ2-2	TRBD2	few	TGTGCCAGTAGTAGGCCTCGGACTAGCGGGGCAAACACCGGGGAGCTGTTTTTT	CASSRPRTSGANTGELFF
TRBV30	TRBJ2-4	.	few	TGTGCCTGGAGTGGATGGGACCCTAACATTCAGTACTTC	CAWSGWDPNIQYF
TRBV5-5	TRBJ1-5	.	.	TGTGCCACCTCTGTCGGGTCGGATCAGCCCCAGCATTTT	CATSVGSDQPQHF
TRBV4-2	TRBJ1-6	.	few	TGTGCCAGCAGCCAAGAGGGGCAGACCTATAATTCACCCCTCCACTTT	CASSQEGQTYNSPLHF
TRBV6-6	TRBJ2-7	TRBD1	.	TGTGCCAGCAGCCCAAGAGGACAGGGGGCCTCCTACGAGCAGTACTTC	CASSPRGQGASYEQYF
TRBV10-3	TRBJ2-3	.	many	TGTGCCATCAGTCATGGGGGTCTAATCACAGATACGCAGTATTTT	CAISHGGLITDTQYF
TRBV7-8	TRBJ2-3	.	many	TGTGCCAGCAGCCAAAGGGTCCCTTCCCGGGATACGCAGTATTTT	CASSQRVPSRDTQYF
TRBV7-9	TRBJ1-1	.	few	TGTGCCAGCAGCCAACGTCGGGGGAACACTGAAGCTTTCTTT	CASSQRRGNTEAFF
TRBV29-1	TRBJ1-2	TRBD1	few	TGCAGCGGCACTCCGGGACAGGGGGATGGCTACACCTTC	CSGTPGQGDGYTF
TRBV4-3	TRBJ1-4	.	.	TGCGCCAGCAGCCAAGAAGGGACGCACGCGGGGGAAAAACTGTTTTTT	CASSQEGTHAGEKLFF
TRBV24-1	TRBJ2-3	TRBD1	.	TGTGCCACCAGTGAGTCGACAGGGGGCGCGGATACGCAGTATTTT	CATSESTGGADTQYF
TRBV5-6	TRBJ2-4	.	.	TGTGCCAGCAGCTTGCTTGTTGGAGAAAAAAACATTCAGTACTTC	CASSLLVGEKNIQYF
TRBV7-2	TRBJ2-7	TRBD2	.	TGTGCCAGCAGCACCCGGGGAAGCGGGGGACTAACCTACGAGCAGTACTTC	CASSTRGSGGLTYEQYF
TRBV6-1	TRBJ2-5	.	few	TGTGCCACCCTCGGAGGGGGAGAGACCCAGTACTTC	CATLGGGETQYF
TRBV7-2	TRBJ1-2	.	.	TGTGCCAGCGGCGGGTGGTCCGACCTTGAAATGAGGGGCTACACCTTC	CASGGWSDLEMRGYTF
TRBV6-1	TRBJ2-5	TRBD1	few	TGTGCCAGCAGTGAAAAGGGGGCTAATGGAGAGACCCAGTACTTC	CASSEKGANGETQYF
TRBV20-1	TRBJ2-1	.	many	TGCAGTGCTAGAGGCCTGTTTGAGGGTCCTGGTGAGCAGTTCTTC	CSARGLFEGPGEQFF
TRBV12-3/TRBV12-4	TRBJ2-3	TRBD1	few	TGTGCCAGTAGTACTGGCCGGGACAGGTACTTGTCAGATACGCAGTATTTT	CASSTGRDRYLSDTQYF
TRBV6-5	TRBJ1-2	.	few	TGTGCCAGCAGTTACCGGATGGGGCGATACGACTATGGCTACACCTTC	CASSYRMGRYDYGYTF
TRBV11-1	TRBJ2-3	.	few	TGTGCCAGCAGCTCCGCGGCAGGGAGATGGGATACGCAGTATTTT	CASSSAAGRWDTQYF
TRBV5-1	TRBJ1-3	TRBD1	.	TGCGCCAGCAGCTTGGGGACAGGGGCCGCCCGGAACACCATATATTTT	CASSLGTGAARNTIYF